The 25 T cell receptor beta chains presented below share a single source sample, sequenced in a study of spatial heterogeneity in lung cancer (dated by TCRdb to 2018 to 2020). This specimen's time point label, interpreted: blood at routine non-recurrence follow-up after resection. Without any cell sorting, TCR sequencing was performed on whole RNA extracted either from tumor and nontumor lung tissue or from cryopreserved PBMC samples. Library prep was done by 5' RACE. This sample was sequenced with a NextSeq 500. TCRdb handled the public reads itself, with Q25 trimming in fastp and clone calling in MiXCR, and kept productive beta chains. Duplicate CDR3 protein sequences are folded into a single record with the most common DNA and genes. The sample table shows some 120,000 distinct CDR3 sequences, and 9.5% to 15% are seen once. The top ten clonotypes cover over 15% of the sample. Sample: PBMCs, taken at follow-up. These receptors came from a male donor with early-stage non-small cell lung cancer.

The V call is TRBV20-1, the J call TRBJ1-5, with D uncertain. Trimming cost V 0 bases and J 0 bases, with 15 bases left between them. This CDR3 has 17 residues. Germline-derived CDR1 and CDR2 are DFQATT and SNEGSKA (reference sequence). CDR3 nucleotide sequence: TGCAGTGCTAGAGATTGGGAGGAAGCTTATAGCAATCAGCCCCAGCATTTT. Translating gives CSARDWEEAYSNQPQHF.

This clonotype was found a few times. V gene TRBV27 combines with J gene TRBJ1-1, with D perhaps matching TRBD1 (5 bases). Germline-derived CDR1 and CDR2 are MNHEY and SMNVEV (reference sequence). The CDR3 contains 14 residues. The V and J ends lost 5 bases and 4 bases respectively, with 14 bases between them. The CDR3 region has the DNA TGTGCCAGCAGTCCTCTCTCGGACACCACTGAAGCTTTCTTT. Its protein product is CASSPLSDTTEAFF.

This clonotype showed up just a few times. The chain combines TRBV29-1 with TRBJ1-5, with TRBD1 matching 9 bases. J was trimmed by 1 base and V by 4 bases; bases with no gene match: 17. This CDR3 has 19 residues. Germline CDR1 SQVTM, CDR2 ANQGSEA. The CDR3 spells CSVAVIDGTGYRSNQPQHF. The CDR3 region has the DNA TGCAGCGTTGCGGTGATCGACGGGACAGGGTACAGGAGCAATCAGCCCCAGCATTTT. The full variable domain, with the rest looked up from reference TRBV29-1 and TRBJ1-5, is SAVISQKPSRDICQRGTSLTIQCQVDSQVTMMFWYRQQPGQSLTLIATANQGSEATYESGFVIDKFPISRPNLTFSTLTVSNMSPEDSSIYLCSVAVIDGTGYRSNQPQHFGDGTRLSIL.

This clonotype was detected only a few times. This chain joins TRBV28 and TRBJ1-2; TRBD1 is a possible D gene (5 bases). Trimming took off 10 bases at V and 7 bases at J, with 10 bases between the two ends. There are 10 residues in the CDR3. The germline V gene encodes CDR1 MDHEN and CDR2 SYDVKM. In DNA form, the CDR3 reads TGTGCCACCCTCGGGGGTGGCTACACCTTC. Its protein product is CATLGGGYTF.

This clonotype appeared a few times. The rearrangement uses TRBV28 and TRBJ1-4; D unclear. CDR1 is MDHEN and CDR2 is SYDVKM in the germline V gene. The CDR3 spans 15 residues. Trimming stripped 2 bases from V and 8 bases from J, with 15 bases between. CDR3 nucleotides: TGTGCCAGCAGTTTAGCCCCACCTCTGAGGGAAAAACTGTTTTTT. This gives the protein CASSLAPPLREKLFF.

This clonotype occurred many times. The rearrangement joins TRBV11-3 to TRBJ2-1; 13 bases fit TRBD2. Germline V gives CDR1 SGHNT, CDR2 YENEEA. Trimming took 3 bases from V and 7 from J; bases not matched to a gene: 9. This CDR3 region has 17 residues. CDR3 sequence: CASSFPWTSGRRNEQFF. CDR3 sequence (DNA): TGTGCCAGCAGCTTCCCCTGGACTAGCGGGAGAAGAAATGAGCAGTTCTTC.

This chain connects TRBV20-1 to TRBJ2-7; D is undetermined. V gave up 1 base and J gave up 5 bases, with 9 bases separating them. CDR1 DFQATT and CDR2 SNEGSKA come from the germline V gene (reference sequence). The CDR3 is made up of 12 amino acids. CDR3: CSARVGVHEQYF. The DNA of the CDR3 is TGCAGTGCTAGAGTAGGAGTTCACGAGCAGTACTTC.

For this clonotype: An end of the junction does not agree with germline; a read error may underlie this. This rearrangement joins TRBV2 to TRBJ2-5; TRBD2 matches at 9 bases. The CDR3 runs to 13 residues. Germline CDR1 reads SNHLY; CDR2 reads FYNNEI. The CDR3 reads CVSSGLAPETQYF. In DNA, the CDR3 is TGTGTCAGCAGTGGACTAGCGCCAGAGACCCAGTACTTC.

CDR3 nucleotides: TGTGCCATCAGTGAGGGACTGCGTTCCGGGGAGCTGTTTTTT. This translates into CAISEGLRSGELFF. The rearrangement joins TRBV10-3 to TRBJ2-2; D is possibly TRBD2 (5 bases). V lost 2 bases and J lost 6, with 10 bases in between. This CDR3 contains 14 residues. Germline V gene lookup returns CDR1 ENHRY and CDR2 SYGVKD.

V usage is TRBV12-3 or TRBV12-4 and J usage is TRBJ1-5; possibly TRBD1 for D (5 bases). The CDR3 has 14 amino acids. The V gene lost 2 bases and the J gene lost 6 bases, with 11 bases spanning the gap. In DNA, the CDR3 is TGTGCCAGCAGTTTAATAGGGGTGGGTCAGCCCCAGCATTTT. Its translation is CASSLIGVGQPQHF.

In this sample, this clonotype turned up a few times. The chain couples TRBV18 to TRBJ2-2; no firm D call. The CDR3 is 13 residues long. Trimming pared 1 base from V and 1 base from J, leaving 1 base between. In germline, CDR1 is KGHSH, CDR2 LQKENI. Here the CDR3 DNA reads TGTGCCAGCTCACCACAGAACACCGGGGAGCTGTTTTTT. Protein: CASSPQNTGELFF.

This clonotype was observed a few times. The V call is TRBV6-5, the J call TRBJ2-2, with D possibly matching TRBD2 (5 bases). Trimming removed 0 bases from V and 3 bases from J, with 8 bases in between. Germline CDR1 is MNHEY and CDR2 is SVGAGI. The CDR3 covers 15 residues. This chain's CDR3 is CASSYSLRDTGELFF. The CDR3 DNA is TGTGCCAGCAGTTACTCTCTGCGGGACACCGGGGAGCTGTTTTTT.

This clonotype showed up just a few times. This chain links TRBV5-1 with TRBJ1-5; a weak D match, TRBD1 (5 bases). There are 13 residues in the CDR3. V was trimmed by 2 bases and J by 6 bases, leaving 9 bases between them. The germline CDR1 and CDR2 sequences are SGHRS and YFSETQ. The CDR3 region is CASSFGGGQPQHF. CDR3 in DNA: TGCGCCAGCAGCTTTGGGGGAGGTCAGCCCCAGCATTTT.

The sample holds many counts of this clonotype. The J gene is TRBJ2-1, the V gene TRBV20-1; weak D call: TRBD1 (5 bases). Germline V lookup: CDR1 DFQATT, CDR2 SNEGSKA (reference sequence). This CDR3 region has 15 residues. The germline V and J ends were trimmed by 6 bases and 7 bases, with 22 bases remaining between them. The CDR3 loop is CSAPKFAGASNEQFF. The CDR3 bases are TGCAGTGCCCCAAAATTCGCTGGGGCCAGTAATGAGCAGTTCTTC.

The chain couples TRBV5-1 to TRBJ2-3, with 7 bases fitting TRBD1. Unmatched junction bases numbered 2, after V lost 3 bases and J lost 4 bases. Per the germline V gene, CDR1 is SGHRS and CDR2 is YFSETQ. The CDR3 runs to 13 residues. Here the CDR3 DNA reads TGCGCCAGCAGCTCGGACAGGTCAGATACGCAGTATTTT. Its protein product is CASSSDRSDTQYF.

This clonotype was detected many times. The CDR3 DNA sequence: TGTGCCAGCAGTTCCCAGGGGGGGCCCCAGCATTTT. Translated: CASSSQGGPQHF. The chain has TRBV6-5 and TRBJ1-5; 7 bases agree with TRBD1. Per germline, CDR1 MNHEY and CDR2 SVGAGI. CDR3 length equals 12 residues. The V and J ends lost 4 bases and 9 bases, in that order; junction bases with no gene match: 3.

This clonotype has only a few counts. The CDR3 loop reads CASKVADYGYTF. CDR3 DNA sequence: TGCGCCAGCAAGGTCGCAGACTATGGCTACACCTTC. The chain employs TRBV5-1 and TRBJ1-2; D remains ambiguous. Germline CDR1 is SGHRS and CDR2 is YFSETQ. There are 12 residues in the CDR3. Trimming removed 6 bases at V and 3 bases at J, with 9 bases between.

This clonotype has just one count. This chain joins TRBV5-1 and TRBJ2-1; 10 bases line up with TRBD1. The CDR3 contains 17 residues. V lost 1 base, J lost 5 bases, and 9 bases stayed unmatched. Germline V gene data show CDR1 as SGHRS and CDR2 as YFSETQ. This chain's CDR3 is CASSLLSPGQGNNEQFF. Here the CDR3 DNA reads TGCGCCAGCAGCTTGCTGTCTCCGGGACAGGGGAACAATGAGCAGTTCTTC.

This clonotype was observed a handful of times. The chain joins TRBV2 to TRBJ2-3; 7 positions agree with TRBD1. The V segment lost 11 bases and the J segment 10 bases; nucleotides outside the gene matches: 12. CDR3 size: 12 residues. Germline values: CDR1 SNHLY, CDR2 FYNNEI. In nucleotides, the CDR3 is TGTGCCGGTGGACAGGATAACCGCTCGCAGTATTTT. Amino acid sequence: CAGGQDNRSQYF. The full variable domain, rest sourced from reference TRBV2 and TRBJ2-3, is EPEVTQTPSHQVTQMGQEVILRCVPISNHLYFYWYRQILGQKVEFLVSFYNNEISEKSEIFDDQFSVERPDGSNFTLKIRSTKLEDSAMYFCAGGQDNRSQYFGPGTRLTVL.

This clonotype was observed a few times. The chain recombines TRBV5-1 with TRBJ2-7, with D uncertain. The CDR3 totals 13 residues. Germline loops: CDR1 SGHRS, CDR2 YFSETQ. The germline V and J ends were trimmed by 7 bases and 1 base, with 12 bases remaining between them. CDR3 loop: CASSPGNSYEQYF. The CDR3 DNA is TGCGCCAGCTCACCGGGTAATTCCTACGAGCAGTACTTC.

The rearrangement uses TRBV6-1 and TRBJ2-1, with TRBD1 matching 8 bases. Germline V gene lookup returns CDR1 MNHNS and CDR2 SASEGT. This CDR3 spans 14 amino acids. The V and J ends lost 0 bases and 10 bases, in that order; junction bases with no gene match: 5. The CDR3 loop is CASSEAQGAREQFF. In DNA, the CDR3 is TGTGCCAGCAGTGAAGCCCAGGGGGCAAGGGAGCAGTTCTTC.

The CDR3 DNA sequence: TGCGCCAGCAGCTTGTTGGGAGAAAGCACAGATACGCAGTATTTT. Translating it yields CASSLLGESTDTQYF. The rearrangement joins TRBV5-1 to TRBJ2-3; D is possibly TRBD2 (5 bases). Germline values: CDR1 SGHRS, CDR2 YFSETQ. Trimming cost V 1 base and J 0 bases, with 9 bases left between them. CDR3 length equals 15 residues.

This clonotype was detected many times. The CDR3 coding sequence is TGTGCCAGCAGGCGACAGGGGTTGAACACTGAAGCTTTCTTT. It translates to CASRRQGLNTEAFF. V usage is TRBV28 and J usage is TRBJ1-1, with 8 bases matching TRBD1. Germline CDR1 and CDR2: MDHEN and SYDVKM. Trimming cost V 6 bases and J 0 bases; bases outside gene matches: 3. The CDR3 has 14 residues.

This clonotype has at least ten counts. This chain joins TRBV30 and TRBJ2-5, with 9 bases matching TRBD2. Germline V CDR1 and CDR2: GTSNPN, SVGIG (reference sequence). After removal of 4 bases from V and 5 bases from J, the junction contained 8 bases not matched to a gene. CDR3 length equals 14 residues. This chain's CDR3 is CAWTRGGAVETQYF. CDR3 bases: TGTGCCTGGACTCGCGGGGGGGCCGTTGAGACCCAGTACTTC. Together with reference TRBV30 and TRBJ2-5, the CDR3 gives the full variable domain: SQTIHQWPATLVQPVGSPLSLECTVEGTSNPNLYWYRQAAGRGLQLLFYSVGIGQISSEVPQNLSASRPQDRQFILSSKKLLLSDSGFYLCAWTRGGAVETQYFGPGTRLLVL.

This clonotype appeared a few times. The chain combines TRBV6-5 with TRBJ1-1; 9 nucleotides agree with TRBD1. Germline loops: CDR1 MNHEY, CDR2 SVGAGI. The CDR3 spans 13 residues. The trim removed 6 bases at V and 7 bases at J, leaving 6 bases unmatched. Written as DNA, the CDR3 is TGTGCCAGCAGCACCTGGGACAGGGATGAAGCTTTCTTT. Protein product: CASSTWDRDEAFF.